The next 2 T cell receptor beta chains were all read from a single sample in a study of T cells in Graves' hyperthyroidism and ophthalmopathy. Researchers amplified the TCR beta CDR3 regions from RNA transcripts. The study used the HTBI primer set for a first-round RT-PCR of the TCR CDR3. Each CDR3 protein is one row after TCRdb ran MiXCR on the multiplex PCR reads. This sample has some 350,000 distinct CDR3 sequences, with around 15% found just once. Sequenced: blood. These receptors were taken from a woman in her fifties or sixties with Graves' ophthalmopathy.

This chain connects TRBV25-1 to TRBJ2-5; D unresolved. The ends were cut back, 6 bases at V and 1 base at J, with 18 bases in the middle. CDR1 is MGHDK, CDR2 SYGVNS, per germline. The CDR3 covers 16 residues. CDR3 DNA: TGTGCCAGCAGGGACCTGTACCGCAGACCCCAAGAGACCCAGTACTTC. Translated: CASRDLYRRPQETQYF.

This clonotype was recorded a few times. Here the CDR3 reads CSARDESGASGNQPQHF. The DNA of the CDR3 is TGCAGTGCTAGAGATGAATCGGGGGCTAGTGGCAATCAGCCCCAGCATTTT. This sequence joins TRBV20-1 and TRBJ1-5; D may be TRBD1 (6 bases). The germline CDR1 and CDR2 sequences are DFQATT and SNEGSKA (reference sequence). V lost 0 bases, J lost 2 bases, and 17 bases lay in between. The CDR3 covers 17 residues.